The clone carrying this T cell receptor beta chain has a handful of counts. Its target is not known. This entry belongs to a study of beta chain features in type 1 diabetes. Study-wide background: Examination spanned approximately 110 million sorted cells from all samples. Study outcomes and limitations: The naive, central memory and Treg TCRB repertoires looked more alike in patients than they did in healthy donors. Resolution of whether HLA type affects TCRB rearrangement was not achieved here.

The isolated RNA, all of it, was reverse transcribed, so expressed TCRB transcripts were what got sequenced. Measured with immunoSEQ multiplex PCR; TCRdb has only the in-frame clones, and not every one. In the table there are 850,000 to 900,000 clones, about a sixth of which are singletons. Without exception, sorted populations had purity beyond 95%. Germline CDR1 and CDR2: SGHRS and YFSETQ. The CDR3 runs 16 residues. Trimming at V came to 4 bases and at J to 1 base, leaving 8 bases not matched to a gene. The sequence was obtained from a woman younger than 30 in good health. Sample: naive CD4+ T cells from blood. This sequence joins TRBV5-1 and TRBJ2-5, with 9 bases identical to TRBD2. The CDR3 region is CASSPGTSIFQETQYF. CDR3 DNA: TGCGCCAGCAGCCCAGGGACTAGCATATTCCAAGAGACCCAGTACTTC. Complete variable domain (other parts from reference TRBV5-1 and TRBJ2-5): KAGVTQTPRYLIKTRGQQVTLSCSPISGHRSVSWYQQTPGQGLQFLFEYFSETQRNKGNFPGRFSGRQFSNSRSEMNVSTLELGDSALYLCASSPGTSIFQETQYFGPGTRLLVL.